These T cell receptor beta chains were read from a single sample in a study of T cell responses to AZD1222 COVID-19 vaccine. Only in-frame clones appear in the TCRdb table, and some are missing; sequencing was by immunoSEQ multiplex PCR. Among 190,000 or so clones listed, approximately 91% were seen once. This sample comprised peripheral blood, obtained 28 days after the second AZD1222 dose. The source is an adult who received the AZD1222 COVID-19 vaccine. The CDR3 runs from the conserved cysteine through the conserved F or W. Fields, in order: J gene, V gene, clone size, D gene, CDR3 DNA, CDR3 protein. A D gene is named only where the DNA matches it firmly. Clone size is stated in some rows and not others, as once, few, many or a class when expanded.

TRBJ1-5,TRBV23-1,-,-,TGCGCCAGCATCAACGGTTATCAGCCCCAGCATTTT,CASINGYQPQHF
TRBJ2-2,TRBV30,few,-,TGTGCCTGGAAGGTGCTGGGGGTGGCCGGGGAGCTGTTTTTT,CAWKVLGVAGELFF
TRBJ2-1,TRBV5-1,-,TRBD2,TGCGCCAGCAGCTTAACTAGCGGGAGTAATGAGCAGTTCTTC,CASSLTSGSNEQFF
TRBJ1-1,TRBV18,-,-,TGTGCCAGCTCACCACTAGGGTTACAGGGCCTTATCACTGAAGCTTTCTTT,CASSPLGLQGLITEAFF
TRBJ2-7,TRBV30,-,-,TGTGCCTGGAGGAGGGGGGTGGGCCCCGTAGAGCAGTACTTC,CAWRRGVGPVEQYF
TRBJ1-6,TRBV7-2,-,-,TGTGCCAGCAGCATAAGGACAGTATCACCCCTCCACTTT,CASSIRTVSPLHF
TRBJ2-6,TRBV5-4,-,-,TGTGCCAGCAGCTTCGAGGGGGCTGGGGCCAACGTCCTGACTTTC,CASSFEGAGANVLTF
TRBJ1-5,TRBV20-1,-,TRBD1,TGCAGTGTAGGGGGCCTATCAGCCCAGCATTTT,CSVGGLSAQHF
TRBJ2-2,TRBV11-1,-,-,TGTGCCAGCAGCCTCAGAAGGGGTACCGGGGAGCTGTTTTTT,CASSLRRGTGELFF
TRBJ2-3,TRBV7-8,-,-,TGTGCCAGCAGCTTAGTAGGGGGGCTTGGAGATACGCAGTATTTT,CASSLVGGLGDTQYF
TRBJ2-7,TRBV28,-,-,TGTGCCAGCAGCCCTCCCCAAAGAGTCGAGCAGTACTTC,CASSPPQRVEQYF
TRBJ1-4,TRBV9,-,-,TGTGCCAGCAGCCGCGCCCCGGACACAGGCCAAAAACTGTTTTTT,CASSRAPDTGQKLFF
TRBJ1-4,TRBV3-1/TRBV3-2,-,TRBD1,TGTGCCAGCAGCCCCCCGGGACAGGAGAATGAAAAACTGTTTTTT,CASSPPGQENEKLFF
TRBJ1-1,TRBV28,-,-,TGTGCCAGCAATACTAGGGGGGGCACTGAAGCTTTCTTT,CASNTRGGTEAFF
TRBJ1-1,TRBV9,-,-,TGTGCCAGCAGCGTAGACCTGAACACTGAAGCTTTCTTT,CASSVDLNTEAFF
TRBJ2-1,TRBV19,-,-,TGTGCCAGTAAAGACGGGAGATTAAATGAGCAGTTCTTC,CASKDGRLNEQFF
TRBJ2-1,TRBV19,-,TRBD2,TGTGCCAGTAGCCCCCAAGGGCTAGCGGGAGTAGACAATGAGCAGTTCTTC,CASSPQGLAGVDNEQFF
TRBJ2-2,TRBV5-1,-,TRBD1,TGCGCCAGCAGCGTGGGACAGACTCCCGGGGAGCTGTTTTTT,CASSVGQTPGELFF
TRBJ2-7,TRBV10-1,-,-,TGCGCCAGCAGTGAGCCGGAGAAGAACAGAAGCTACGAGCAGTACTTC,CASSEPEKNRSYEQYF
TRBJ2-7,TRBV7-3,-,TRBD2,TGTGCCAGCAGCCCCGAAGCGGGAGGTGCCTTAGGGGAGCAGTACTTC,CASSPEAGGALGEQYF
TRBJ1-5,TRBV30,-,-,TGTGCCTGGAGTGTAGGAGTTTCGGGACAGCCCCAGCATTTT,CAWSVGVSGQPQHF
TRBJ2-7,TRBV9,-,TRBD1,TGTGCCAGCAGCCCCAGCAGGGGGCTAACGAACGAGCAGTACTTC,CASSPSRGLTNEQYF
TRBJ2-7,TRBV5-1,-,-,TGCGCCAGCAGCTTGGACACCAAAATTATCTACGAGCAGTACTTC,CASSLDTKIIYEQYF
TRBJ2-7,TRBV5-5,-,TRBD2,TGTGCCAGCAGCTTGGAGGGGCTAGCGGGAGGCCACGAGCAGTACTTC,CASSLEGLAGGHEQYF
TRBJ2-7,TRBV9,-,TRBD2,TGTGCCAGCAGCCCGGGGGGAGGTAGCTCCAGCTACGAGCAGTACTTC,CASSPGGGSSSYEQYF
TRBJ1-1,TRBV10-3,once,-,TGTGCCATCACTCCCACAGTGGCGAACACTGAAGCTTTCTTT,CAITPTVANTEAFF
TRBJ2-6,TRBV19,-,-,TGTGCCAGTAGTCCTCGGACAGGGACTACCTTCAGCTCTGGGGCCAACGTCCTGACTTTC,CASSPRTGTTFSSGANVLTF
TRBJ1-4,TRBV11-3,-,TRBD1,TGTGCCAGCAGCTTAGATCCGCCATGGGGCGGGACAGGGCCTAATGAAAAACTGTTTTTT,CASSLDPPWGGTGPNEKLFF
TRBJ1-5,TRBV5-5,once,-,TGTGCCAGCAGCTTGGCGAGGGTGGGCAATCAGCCCCAGCATTTT,CASSLARVGNQPQHF
TRBJ1-6,TRBV27,-,-,TGTGCCAGCAGTGGAGTCGGACAGCTTCCCTCCTCTAATTCACCCCTCCACTTT,CASSGVGQLPSSNSPLHF